Sequencing of this T cell receptor (beta chain) was carried out in a study of blood T cell repertoires in COVID-19. Across the study: In each case, the material was cDNA or gDNA derived from T cells, B-cell-depleted T cells, or PBMCs.

Under the authors' procedure: It was from reference gene primer amplification that nucleated cell counts were estimated. Using immunoSEQ multiplex PCR, the repertoire was profiled, and TCRdb retains in-frame clones only, with some absent. V and J calls and clone size are as listed in that table; D and trimming were resolved from the DNA. The sample holds a few hundred thousand clones, 89% seen once. CDR3 length equals 17 residues. Germline V gene sequence: CDR1 MRHNA, CDR2 SNTAGT. V was shortened by 3 bases and J by 4 bases, with 19 bases between the two germline ends. The chain combines TRBV6-4 with TRBJ2-1, with a weak D call TRBD1 (5 bases). This TCR was recovered from a young man who had recovered from COVID-19. The specimen sequenced was peripheral blood. The CDR3: CASSDPWTQAGYNEQFF. The DNA of the CDR3 is TGTGCCAGCAGTGATCCATGGACCCAGGCAGGGTACAATGAGCAGTTCTTC.